Following are 6 T cell receptor beta chains from one sample sequenced in a study of CD8 T cells in ankylosing spondylitis. TCRdb used MiXCR to reprocess the 5' RACE reads, holding one entry per CDR3 protein. Of about 250,000 distinct CDR3 sequences detected, around 25% appear once; the ten largest clones hold roughly 0.6%. Material: blood, either unsorted or a sorted T cell fraction (not recorded which). Receptor source: a male donor with ankylosing spondylitis or in good health (not recorded which).

This clonotype has a handful of counts. The chain links TRBV7-2 to TRBJ2-5; D is perhaps TRBD1 (5 bases). This CDR3 is 14 amino acids long. Trimming took off 2 bases at V and 7 bases at J, with 14 bases between the two ends. CDR1 is SGHTA and CDR2 is FQGNSA in the germline V gene. Here the CDR3 DNA reads TGTGCCAGCAGCTTATCACTACCTGGGGCGACCCAGTACTTC. Translating it yields CASSLSLPGATQYF. Based on the CDR3 plus reference TRBV7-2 and TRBJ2-5, the full variable domain is GAGVSQSPSNKVTEKGKDVELRCDPISGHTALYWYRQSLGQGLEFLIYFQGNSAPDKSGLPSDRFSAERTGGSVSTLTIQRTQQEDSAVYLCASSLSLPGATQYFGPGTRLLVL.

This clonotype was picked up many times. The chain is built from TRBV20-1 and TRBJ1-6, with D possibly being TRBD1 (6 bases). This CDR3 region has 14 residues. CDR1 and CDR2 (germline): DFQATT, SNEGSKA (reference sequence). V was pared by 1 base and J by 10 bases, with 14 bases between. CDR3 loop: CSARAAGGQSPLHF. CDR3 DNA sequence: TGCAGTGCTAGAGCCGCGGGGGGACAATCACCCCTCCACTTT.

V gene TRBV6-5 combines with J gene TRBJ2-3; 7 bases agree with TRBD2. The CDR3 spans 12 residues. CDR1 and CDR2 from the germline V gene are MNHEY and SVGAGI. V was pared by 6 bases and J by 8 bases, with 5 bases of the junction left unmatched. In DNA form, the CDR3 reads TGTGCCAGCAGCCATTGGGAGGGTACGCAGTATTTT. Its translation is CASSHWEGTQYF.

The table lists this clonotype with many counts. The rearrangement uses TRBV12-3 or TRBV12-4 and TRBJ2-5, with a possible D match to TRBD1 (8 bases). The V end lost 6 bases, the J end lost 2 bases, and 13 bases lay between the germline ends. The CDR3 sequence is 14 residues long. CDR3 DNA: TGTGCCAGCAGCCCACAGGGGGGGCAAGAGACCCAGTACTTC. This sequence encodes CASSPQGGQETQYF.

The J gene is TRBJ1-2, the V gene TRBV28, with D tentatively TRBD1 (5 bases). V gave up 4 bases and J gave up 0 bases, with 18 bases separating them. The V gene's germline CDR1 is MDHEN and CDR2 SYDVKM. CDR3 size: 17 residues. CDR3 residues: CASSSPPGVTANYGYTF. CDR3 DNA sequence: TGTGCCAGCAGTTCCCCCCCGGGGGTAACAGCTAACTATGGCTACACCTTC.

In its sample, this clonotype was seen a few times. The chain recombines TRBV20-1 with TRBJ2-7; 7 bases map to TRBD1. The CDR3 length is 14 residues. Germline V gene lookup returns CDR1 DFQATT and CDR2 SNEGSKA (reference sequence). The J segment lost 3 bases and the V segment lost 4 bases, leaving 9 bases of the junction unmatched. The CDR3 nucleotides are TGCAGTGCTACCCGGGACAGCGGACACTACGAGCAGTACTTC. Translated: CSATRDSGHYEQYF.